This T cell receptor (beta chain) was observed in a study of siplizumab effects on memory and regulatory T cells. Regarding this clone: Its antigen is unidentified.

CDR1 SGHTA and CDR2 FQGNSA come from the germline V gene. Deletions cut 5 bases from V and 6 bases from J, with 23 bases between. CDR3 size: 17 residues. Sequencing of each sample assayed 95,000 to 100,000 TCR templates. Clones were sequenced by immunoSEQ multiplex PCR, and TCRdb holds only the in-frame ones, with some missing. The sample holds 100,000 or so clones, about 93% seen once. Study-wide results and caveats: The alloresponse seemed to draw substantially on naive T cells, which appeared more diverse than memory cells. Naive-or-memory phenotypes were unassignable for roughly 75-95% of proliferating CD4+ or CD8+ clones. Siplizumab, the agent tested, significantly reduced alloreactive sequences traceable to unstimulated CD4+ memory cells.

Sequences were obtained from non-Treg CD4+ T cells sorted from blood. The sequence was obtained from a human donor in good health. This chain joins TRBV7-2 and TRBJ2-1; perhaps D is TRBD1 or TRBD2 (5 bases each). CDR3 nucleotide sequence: TGTGCCAGCAGCGTGGCCCGGGGTAGGGGTCTCGGCAATGAGCAGTTCTTC. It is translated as CASSVARGRGLGNEQFF.